This T cell receptor (beta chain) was recovered during a study of blood T cell repertoires in COVID-19. Trimming cost V 1 base and J 7 bases, with 22 bases left between them. CDR1 and CDR2 (germline): LNHDA, SQIVND (reference sequence). This CDR3 is built from 18 residues. Profiling relied on immunoSEQ multiplex PCR, and the TCRdb table lists in-frame clones only, not all of them. Here the sample spans more than 95,000 clones, 85% to 90% being singletons. Sequenced: peripheral blood. V is TRBV19 and J is TRBJ2-2; maybe TRBD1 (6 bases). The clonotype originates from a human donor in a cohort sampled during active COVID-19. CDR3 amino acids: CASSIVLVDRREDGELFF. For the CDR3, the DNA is TGTGCCAGTAGTATAGTCCTAGTAGACAGGCGTGAGGACGGGGAGCTGTTTTTT. Looking up the rest from reference TRBV19 and TRBJ2-2 gives the full variable domain: DGGITQSPKYLFRKEGQNVTLSCEQNLNHDAMYWYRQDPGQGLRLIYYSQIVNDFQKGDIAEGYSVSREKKESFPLTVTSAQKNPTAFYLCASSIVLVDRREDGELFFGEGSRLTVL.